One TCR beta chain is described in this entry. Other DNA sequences in the same sample also yield this CDR3. Trimming pared 4 bases from V and 4 bases from J, leaving 10 bases between. The CDR3 has 13 amino acids. CDR1 MDHEN and CDR2 SYDVKM come from the germline V gene. This entry belongs to a study of shared clonotypes between healthy human individuals. Original processing methods: Junction-only sequences without quality scores came from ImmunoSEQ, so filtering differed. Only in-frame clones appear in the TCRdb table, and some are missing; sequencing was by immunoSEQ multiplex PCR. V and J calls and clone size are those listed in that table; D and trimming were worked out from the DNA. This table has about a million clones, around 77% appearing once.

The receptor's source is a man between 18 and 35 years old in good health. Some clones in this sample may be carry-over from other donors' samples. Input material: memory CD4+ T cells from PBMCs. Stated subset: CD45RA-negative fraction. The chain is built from TRBV28 and TRBJ1-2; TRBD1 is a possible D gene (5 bases). The CDR3 reads CASSSGQFYGYTF. In nucleotides, the CDR3 is TGTGCCAGCAGTTCGGGGCAGTTCTATGGCTACACCTTC.